Below, 14 T cell receptor beta chains from the same sample are listed, as sequenced in a study of blood T cell repertoires in COVID-19. The data were produced by immunoSEQ multiplex PCR, yet TCRdb's version contains in-frame clones alone and is incomplete. The sample lists 230,000 or so clones, roughly nine tenths seen once, with roughly 2.8% in the top ten. The sequencing sample was made of PBMCs or T cells enriched from blood (not recorded which). The receptor source for this set is a woman in her thirties who had recovered from COVID-19.

The gene calls are TRBV23-1 and TRBJ2-7; maybe TRBD2 (7 bases). TRBV23-1 is known as an ORF, though its function is uncertain. CDR3 length: 13 residues. V dropped 2 bases and J dropped 5 bases, with 10 bases sitting between them. The CDR3 DNA reads as TGCGCCAGCAGTCAACGGGGGGCGAACGAGCAGTACTTC. Residues: CASSQRGANEQYF.

The V and J genes are TRBV19 and TRBJ1-1; tentative D call: TRBD1 (6 bases). This CDR3 is 16 amino acids long. Trimming removed 3 bases from V and 1 base from J, with 15 bases in between. The germline CDR1 and CDR2 sequences are LNHDA and SQIVND (reference sequence). CDR3 sequence reads: CASSIPLGGRNTEAFF. For the CDR3, the DNA is TGTGCCAGTAGTATTCCCCTTGGGGGCAGGAACACTGAAGCTTTCTTT.

This clone appeared once. For the CDR3, the DNA is TGTGCCAGCAAAGAACTAGCGGGGAGTTCCACCGGGGAGCTGTTTTTT. Encoded protein: CASKELAGSSTGELFF. The chain joins TRBV7-2 to TRBJ2-2; 10 bases line up with TRBD2. V lost 7 bases, J lost 4 bases, and 9 bases stayed unmatched. The CDR3 is 16 residues long. Looked up from germline, CDR1 is SGHTA and CDR2 is FQGNSA.

The chain combines TRBV7-6 with TRBJ1-1, with 10 bases matching TRBD1. The V gene's germline CDR1 is SGHVS and CDR2 FNYEAQ. After removal of 4 bases from V and 5 bases from J, the junction contained 13 bases not matched to a gene. The CDR3 has 17 amino acids. The CDR3 DNA reads TGTGCCAGCAGCTACACCCCGGGACAGGGGAGGGGGACTGAAGCTTTCTTT. Its translation: CASSYTPGQGRGTEAFF.

The chain links TRBV29-1 to TRBJ1-6; the match to TRBD1 covers 7 bases. The V gene end was trimmed by 0 bases and the J gene end by 14 bases; junction bases not matched to a gene: 1. CDR1 is SQVTM, CDR2 ANQGSEA, per germline. This CDR3 has 11 residues. This CDR3 is CSVEETGTLHF. In DNA, the CDR3 is TGCAGCGTTGAAGAGACAGGGACCCTCCACTTT.

This clone appeared a single time. This chain uses TRBV7-2 with TRBJ2-2; 7 bases fit TRBD2. The length of the CDR3 is 15 residues. CDR1 and CDR2 from the germline V gene are SGHTA and FQGNSA. V was pared by 5 bases and J by 1 base, with 4 bases of the junction left unmatched. This CDR3 reads CASSPSGGNTGELFF. The DNA of the CDR3 is TGTGCCAGCAGCCCCTCGGGGGGGAACACCGGGGAGCTGTTTTTT. Variable domain in full (rest from reference TRBV7-2 and TRBJ2-2): GAGVSQSPSNKVTEKGKDVELRCDPISGHTALYWYRQSLGQGLEFLIYFQGNSAPDKSGLPSDRFSAERTGGSVSTLTIQRTQQEDSAVYLCASSPSGGNTGELFFGEGSRLTVL.

The genes are TRBV19 and TRBJ1-1, with no clear D. The CDR3 is 13 residues long. Germline CDR1 is LNHDA and CDR2 is SQIVND (reference sequence). Trimming removed 3 bases at V and 3 bases at J, with 8 bases between. In DNA, the CDR3 is TGTGCCAGTAGTATGGCGGCAGACACTGAAGCTTTCTTT. It translates to CASSMAADTEAFF.

The chain uses TRBV19 and TRBJ2-7; TRBD2 is a possible D gene (5 bases). Germline CDR1 LNHDA, CDR2 SQIVND (reference sequence). CDR3 length equals 16 residues. Between the trimmed V and J ends, which lost 2 bases and 3 bases, there was a span of 17 bases. CDR3: CASSIRPSGAIYEQYF. CDR3 coding DNA: TGTGCCAGTAGTATACGGCCCAGCGGAGCTATCTACGAGCAGTACTTC.

The chain couples TRBV29-1 to TRBJ1-2; D gene uncertain. CDR3 length: 12 amino acids. Between the trimmed V and J ends, which lost 6 bases and 4 bases, there was a span of 12 bases. The germline gives CDR1 SQVTM, CDR2 ANQGSEA. CDR3 in amino acids: CSVPAGAYGYTF. The CDR3 DNA reads TGCAGCGTGCCCGCAGGTGCCTATGGCTACACCTTC.

This clone was seen just once. The V and J genes are TRBV6-5 and TRBJ1-3, with D maybe TRBD1 (6 bases). The CDR3 length is 15 residues. Trimming shortened V by 6 bases and J by 0 bases, and 12 bases separated the two germline ends. Germline CDR1 reads MNHEY; CDR2 reads SVGAGI. In DNA, the CDR3 is TGTGCCAGCAGCCGAGGGACAAGCTCTGGAAACACCATATATTTT. Translating gives CASSRGTSSGNTIYF.

This clone has a handful of counts. The chain has TRBV6-5 and TRBJ2-7; 8 nucleotides agree with TRBD1. Germline CDR1 MNHEY, CDR2 SVGAGI. This CDR3 is 15 amino acids long. Losses at the gene ends were 4 bases for V and 7 bases for J; bases not matched to a gene: 12. The CDR3 protein is CASSFRPGGWSEQYF. The CDR3 DNA follows: TGTGCCAGCAGTTTTCGACCAGGGGGCTGGAGTGAGCAGTACTTC.

This clone turned up a few times. The chain combines TRBV12-3 or TRBV12-4 with TRBJ2-1, with 7 nucleotides matching TRBD1. V shed 9 bases, J shed 9 bases, and the junction held 5 bases outside the gene matches. This CDR3 is 11 amino acids long. CDR3 nucleotides: TGTGCCAGTAGCAGGGGGAGTGAGCAGTTCTTC. It encodes CASSRGSEQFF.

The gene calls are TRBV7-2 and TRBJ2-7; D possibly corresponds to TRBD2 (5 bases). The CDR3 is 14 residues long. The V end was cut by 3 bases, the J end by 5 bases, with 14 bases between. Per germline, CDR1 SGHTA and CDR2 FQGNSA. The CDR3 protein is CASSFTRVGDEQYF. CDR3 DNA sequence: TGTGCCAGCAGCTTTACTAGGGTGGGCGACGAGCAGTACTTC.

The gene calls are TRBV11-3 and TRBJ2-1, with unresolved D. Germline V lookup: CDR1 SGHNT, CDR2 YENEEA. With 2 bases removed from V and 4 bases from J, the gap between germline ends came to 6 bases. The CDR3 is made up of 13 amino acids. The CDR3 region has the DNA TGTGCCAGCAGCTTAACAGTATACAATGAGCAGTTCTTC. This translates into CASSLTVYNEQFF.